The 5 T cell receptor beta chains reported below all come from one sample, sequenced in a study of CD8 T cells in ankylosing spondylitis. Regarding the study as a whole: Characteristic of ankylosing spondylitis blood, it appeared, was a TCR beta motif comprising roughly eight highly homologous variants.

TCRdb called the 5' RACE reads again in MiXCR, with one record for every CDR3 protein. This table holds 400,000 to 450,000 distinct CDR3 sequences, approximately 17% found once. These receptors' antigens are unknown. The sample taken for sequencing was blood, either unsorted or a sorted T cell fraction (not recorded which). These TCRs come from a male donor with ankylosing spondylitis.

The chain recombines TRBV7-6 with TRBJ2-7; D not certain. Germline loops: CDR1 SGHVS, CDR2 FNYEAQ. This CDR3 is 14 amino acids long. The ends were cut back, 2 bases at V and 0 bases at J, with 8 bases in the middle. DNA of the CDR3: TGTGCCAGCAGCTTACTACCGAGCTCCTACGAGCAGTACTTC. As protein: CASSLLPSSYEQYF.

V usage is TRBV20-1 and J usage is TRBJ2-4; D is perhaps TRBD1 or TRBD2 (5 bases each). V lost 2 bases to trimming and J lost 8 bases, with 10 bases between them. The length of the CDR3 is 12 residues. CDR1 is DFQATT, CDR2 SNEGSKA, per germline (reference sequence). Here the CDR3 reads CSARRQRDIQYF. CDR3 coding DNA: TGCAGTGCTAGAAGACAGAGGGACATTCAGTACTTC.

This clonotype appeared a few times. The chain employs TRBV20-1 and TRBJ2-1; TRBD1 matches at 9 bases. The CDR3 sequence is 16 residues long. J lost 4 bases, V lost 4 bases, and 11 bases had no gene match. Germline CDR1 reads DFQATT; CDR2 reads SNEGSKA (reference sequence). In DNA, the CDR3 is TGCAGTGCTATCGGAGGACAGGGGAGGGGATACAATGAGCAGTTCTTC. Amino acids: CSAIGGQGRGYNEQFF.

The V call is TRBV5-1, the J call TRBJ2-7; D possibly matches TRBD1 or TRBD2 (5 bases each). Germline V gene data show CDR1 as SGHRS and CDR2 as YFSETQ. The CDR3 is made up of 13 amino acids. The V end was cut by 4 bases, the J end by 2 bases, with 10 bases between. The CDR3 protein is CASSPRDPYEQYF. The CDR3, as DNA: TGCGCCAGCAGCCCACGGGACCCCTACGAGCAGTACTTC.

V and J are TRBV20-1 and TRBJ1-5; tentative D call: TRBD1 (6 bases). The V end lost 1 base, the J end lost 2 bases, and 9 bases lay between the germline ends. Looked up from germline, CDR1 is DFQATT and CDR2 is SNEGSKA (reference sequence). The CDR3 extends over 14 amino acids. The CDR3 nucleotides read TGCAGTGCTAGAGGGGCAGGGGGCAATCAGCCCCAGCATTTT. Translated, it gives CSARGAGGNQPQHF.